The 11 T cell receptor beta chains below were found in one sample sequenced in a study of CD8 T cells in ankylosing spondylitis. From the 5' RACE reads, TCRdb called clonotypes with MiXCR, one entry per CDR3 protein. In the table there are 200,000 or so distinct CDR3 sequences, 20% to 30% of which are singletons. The sequencing input was blood, either unsorted or a sorted T cell fraction (not recorded which). These TCRs come from a male donor with ankylosing spondylitis or in good health (not recorded which).

This clonotype was recorded many times. This rearrangement joins TRBV20-1 to TRBJ1-1, with D perhaps matching TRBD1 (5 bases). The CDR3 extends over 11 amino acids. Germline V gene sequence: CDR1 DFQATT, CDR2 SNEGSKA (reference sequence). V was clipped by 3 bases and J by 8 bases, with 10 bases between them. CDR3 in amino acids: CSASREGEAFF. DNA for the CDR3: TGCAGTGCTAGCAGGGAGGGGGAAGCTTTCTTT.

The chain recombines TRBV5-1 with TRBJ1-2; D may be TRBD1 (6 bases). The V end lost 3 bases, the J end lost 2 bases, and 8 bases lay between the germline ends. CDR1 and CDR2 (germline): SGHRS, YFSETQ. This CDR3 comprises 13 residues. The CDR3 sequence: CASSSDSNYGYTF. The DNA of the CDR3 is TGCGCCAGCAGCTCGGACAGCAACTATGGCTACACCTTC.

Many counts were recorded for this clonotype. The rearrangement links TRBV28 to TRBJ2-7; 8 bases match TRBD2. Trimming cost V 2 bases and J 12 bases; bases outside gene matches: 12. The CDR3 sequence is 14 residues long. Germline V CDR1 and CDR2: MDHEN, SYDVKM. In DNA form, the CDR3 reads TGTGCCAGCAGTTTAATTAGCGGGGACGTTCGATTGTACTTC. Amino acid sequence: CASSLISGDVRLYF. The variable domain in full, with the rest retrieved from reference TRBV28 and TRBJ2-7, is DVKVTQSSRYLVKRTGEKVFLECVQDMDHENMFWYRQDPGLGLRLIYFSYDVKMKEKGDIPEGYSVSREKKERFSLILESASTNQTSMYLCASSLISGDVRLYFGPGTRLTVT.

This clonotype occurred many times. The rearrangement joins TRBV5-1 to TRBJ2-1; D unresolved. Trimming cost V 1 base and J 5 bases, with 7 bases left between them. The CDR3 runs to 13 residues. Germline CDR1 reads SGHRS; CDR2 reads YFSETQ. CDR3 residues: CASSLRNNNEQFF. DNA of the CDR3: TGCGCCAGCAGCTTGCGTAACAACAATGAGCAGTTCTTC.

As concerns this clonotype: A much larger clonotype is one base distant, so this may be a read error. This chain connects TRBV20-1 to TRBJ2-5, with D possibly matching TRBD2 (6 bases). The CDR3 sequence is 14 residues long. Trimming removed 5 bases at V and 5 bases at J, with 18 bases between. Germline V gene lookup returns CDR1 DFQATT and CDR2 SNEGSKA (reference sequence). DNA of the CDR3: TGCAGTGCTCTTCTGCTGGTAGCGGAGGAGACCCAGTACTTC. Its protein is CSALLLVAEETQYF.

The rearrangement links TRBV29-1 to TRBJ2-1; D possibly corresponds to TRBD1 (5 bases). CDR1 SQVTM and CDR2 ANQGSEA come from the germline V gene. The CDR3 spans 13 residues. The V end was cut by 5 bases, the J end by 10 bases, with 18 bases between. The CDR3 loop reads CSVLRPLQGEQFF. The CDR3 nucleotides are TGCAGCGTTCTCCGACCGCTCCAGGGCGAGCAGTTCTTC.

This clonotype was seen many times. This rearrangement joins TRBV4-3 to TRBJ1-1; D gene ambiguous. The CDR3 has 15 residues. The ends were cut back, 1 base at V and 2 bases at J, with 11 bases in the middle. Germline assignment: CDR1 LGHNA and CDR2 YSLEER. In DNA form, the CDR3 reads TGCGCCAGCAGCCAAGCCGCCCGGGAAAACACTGAAGCTTTCTTT. Its protein product is CASSQAARENTEAFF.

This chain links TRBV5-1 with TRBJ2-3, with TRBD1 as a possible D gene (6 bases). V gave up 4 bases and J gave up 5 bases, with 14 bases separating them. CDR1 and CDR2 from the germline V gene are SGHRS and YFSETQ. This CDR3 region has 14 residues. In nucleotides, the CDR3 is TGCGCCAGCAGCCCGATTACAGGGCAAGATACGCAGTATTTT. Translation: CASSPITGQDTQYF.

V and J are TRBV20-1 and TRBJ1-1, with TRBD1 matching 9 bases. The CDR3 extends over 17 amino acids. With V trimmed by 2 bases and J by 4 bases, 14 bases remained unmatched. The germline V gene has CDR1 DFQATT and CDR2 SNEGSKA (reference sequence). CDR3 in DNA: TGCAGTGCTAGAAATACAATTGCCGGGACAGGGACCACTGAAGCTTTCTTT. Translated, it gives CSARNTIAGTGTTEAFF.

Ten or more counts support this clonotype. V and J are TRBV12-3 or TRBV12-4 and TRBJ1-2, with 7 bases aligning to TRBD1. This CDR3 has 14 residues. J lost 3 bases, V lost 2 bases, and 3 bases had no gene match. CDR3 sequence (DNA): TGTGCCAGCAGTTTACGACAGGGACACTATGGCTACACCTTC. Translated: CASSLRQGHYGYTF.

This clonotype was seen many times. This chain connects TRBV29-1 to TRBJ2-2; TRBD2 might be the D (6 bases). Trimming cost V 6 bases and J 0 bases, with 11 bases left between them. Germline V gene data show CDR1 as SQVTM and CDR2 as ANQGSEA. CDR3 size: 14 residues. This CDR3 is CSVGRTTNTGELFF. DNA of the CDR3: TGCAGCGTGGGCAGGACTACGAACACCGGGGAGCTGTTTTTT.